This is a list of T cell receptor beta chains from one sample in a study of graft-versus-host responses after intestinal transplantation. Assay used: immunoSEQ multiplex PCR; TCRdb lists only in-frame clones, some missing. The sample records 5,500 to 7,000 clones, 33% being singletons. The specimen comprised alloreactive CD8+ T cells from a mixed lymphocyte reaction culture, sampled before intestinal transplant. The receptors stem from a human patient who received an intestinal transplant. Both conserved end residues are trimmed from each CDR3.

v_call: TRBV7-3
cdr3_aa: ASSPRRGGEQY

v_call: TRBV18
cdr3_aa: ASSPRGSIDQPQH

v_call: TRBV28
cdr3_aa: ASSLLAVSSYNEQF

v_call: TRBV7-6
cdr3_aa: ASSLNGGPADTQY

v_call: TRBV13
cdr3_aa: ASSLRDGPGHTQY

v_call: TRBV6-5
cdr3_aa: ASSPTGQGGEQY

v_call: TRBV6-1
cdr3_aa: ALSSRSTDTQY

v_call: TRBV4-2
cdr3_aa: ASSLLAVGLSNEQF

v_call: TRBV19
cdr3_aa: ASSSGQGSYEQY

v_call: TRBV29-1
cdr3_aa: SVLGTGEFSEQY

v_call: TRBV4-2
cdr3_aa: ASSRRLAGSYEQY

v_call: TRBV27
cdr3_aa: ASSFGQTYEQY

v_call: TRBV7-9
cdr3_aa: ASSPRTGLYFYGYT

v_call: TRBV6-5
cdr3_aa: ASSLGGGTEAF

v_call: TRBV29-1
cdr3_aa: SAGGGLAYEQY

v_call: TRBV28
cdr3_aa: ASSFGGLYEQY

v_call: TRBV29-1
cdr3_aa: SVVGGYYEQY

v_call: TRBV7-9
cdr3_aa: ASSPLAGGQNEQF

v_call: TRBV27
cdr3_aa: ASRMTAYNEQF

v_call: TRBV7-9
cdr3_aa: ASSLTDSNQPQH

v_call: TRBV7-8
cdr3_aa: ASSLLGQGVSYEQY

v_call: TRBV7-9
cdr3_aa: ASSLRDTFYGYT

v_call: TRBV27
cdr3_aa: ASSSPTSGGYNEQF

v_call: TRBV6-1
cdr3_aa: ASRRSSYEQY

v_call: TRBV5-1
cdr3_aa: ASSSQVADTEAF

v_call: TRBV27
cdr3_aa: ASSLGQANYGYT

v_call: TRBV11-1
cdr3_aa: ASSSGSYNEQF

v_call: TRBV7-1
cdr3_aa: ASSRPTHEDKSRANVLT

v_call: TRBV6-1
cdr3_aa: ASSGTGREQPQH

v_call: TRBV11-2
cdr3_aa: ASSFPGGWPEAF

v_call: TRBV27
cdr3_aa: ASTHRAGGRLYEQY

v_call: TRBV7-2
cdr3_aa: ASSLRGQTQH

v_call: TRBV7-6
cdr3_aa: ASSLGGEQF

v_call: TRBV7-9
cdr3_aa: ASSSWANNQPQH

v_call: TRBV28
cdr3_aa: ASSLFQGADTEAF

v_call: TRBV2
cdr3_aa: ASSEDRLGLSYNEQF

v_call: TRBV7-9
cdr3_aa: ASSTGTLIRGYT

v_call: TRBV28
cdr3_aa: ASSLPLAGSYNEQF

v_call: TRBV7-3
cdr3_aa: ASSLRVTGSETQY

v_call: TRBV5-1
cdr3_aa: ASMSSYNEQF

v_call: TRBV13
cdr3_aa: ASSLLGLAGAGGNEQF

v_call: TRBV27
cdr3_aa: ASGPRRETDTQY

v_call: TRBV19
cdr3_aa: ASSIFRNTEAF

v_call: TRBV14
cdr3_aa: ASSHTVIGYT

v_call: TRBV2
cdr3_aa: ASKGRLIIQPQH

v_call: TRBV19
cdr3_aa: ASRRGRAENEQF

v_call: TRBV5-6
cdr3_aa: ASSWRLVADNYGYT

v_call: TRBV27
cdr3_aa: ASTSGTGDLVEQF